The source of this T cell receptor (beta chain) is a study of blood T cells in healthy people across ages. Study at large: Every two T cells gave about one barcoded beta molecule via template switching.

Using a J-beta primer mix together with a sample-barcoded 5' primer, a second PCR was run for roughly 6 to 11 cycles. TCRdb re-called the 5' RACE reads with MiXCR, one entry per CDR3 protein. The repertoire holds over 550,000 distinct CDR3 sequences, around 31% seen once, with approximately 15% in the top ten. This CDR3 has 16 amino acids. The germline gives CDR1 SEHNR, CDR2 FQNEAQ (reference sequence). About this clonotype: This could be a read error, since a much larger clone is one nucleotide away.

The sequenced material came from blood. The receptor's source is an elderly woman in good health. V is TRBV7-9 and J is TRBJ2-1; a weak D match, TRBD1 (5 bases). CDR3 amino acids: CVSSIDSISSYNEQFF. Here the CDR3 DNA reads TGTGTCAGCAGCATCGACAGCATCAGCTCCTACAATGAGCAGTTCTTC.